These 29 T cell receptor beta chains were sequenced from one sample in a study of Ad26.COV2.S vaccination and SARS-CoV-2 variants. Measured with immunoSEQ multiplex PCR; TCRdb has only the in-frame clones, and not every one. The sample carries roughly 400,000 clones, about nine tenths recorded once. Treatment here: around 19 received Ad26.COV2.S at low or high dose, single or two shots; roughly 5 received placebo; per-sample allocation not given. Sampling was performed 63 days after the first vaccine or placebo injection. Source: peripheral blood, taken in a trial of Ad26.COV2.S vaccine versus placebo. The source is a person aged 18-60 years who received the Ad26.COV2.S COVID-19 vaccine or a placebo.

Details on this clone: Compared with germline, one end of the junction differs, possibly owing to a read error. V is TRBV7-7 and J is TRBJ2-1; TRBD2 matches at 9 bases. The CDR3 spans 15 residues. CDR1 and CDR2 from the germline V gene are SSHAT and FNYEAQ (reference sequence). CDR3 loop: CASSLGAGGHNEQFF. Written as DNA, the CDR3 is TGTGCTAGCAGCTTAGGTGCGGGAGGGCACAATGAGCAGTTCTTC.

V usage is TRBV9 and J usage is TRBJ1-1; possibly TRBD1 for D (5 bases). Between the trimmed V and J ends, which lost 0 bases and 4 bases, there was a span of 10 bases. The CDR3 spans 14 residues. Germline V gene lookup returns CDR1 SGDLS and CDR2 YYNGEE. The DNA for the CDR3 is TGTGCCAGCAGCGTAGCTGGGCAGGGCACTGAAGCTTTCTTT. This translates into CASSVAGQGTEAFF.

The chain uses TRBV4-3 and TRBJ2-1; 8 nucleotides line up with TRBD1. From germline, CDR1 is LGHNA and CDR2 YSLEER. CDR3 length: 16 amino acids. J was trimmed by 3 bases and V by 1 base; bases with no gene match: 5. The CDR3 here is CASSQATGGVYNEQFF. CDR3 nucleotide sequence: TGCGCCAGCAGCCAAGCCACAGGGGGAGTCTACAATGAGCAGTTCTTC.

A few counts support this clone. This chain connects TRBV5-4 to TRBJ2-2; no firm D call. From germline, CDR1 is SGHNT and CDR2 YYREEE (reference sequence). The CDR3 is 11 residues long. V lost 0 bases to trimming and J lost 9 bases, with 3 bases between them. The CDR3 DNA sequence: TGTGCCAGCAGCTTGGGGAGGGAGCTGTTTTTT. Translating it yields CASSLGRELFF.

The V and J genes are TRBV5-1 and TRBJ2-3; the D call may be TRBD1 or TRBD2 (5 bases each). The CDR3 length is 15 residues. Trimming pared 4 bases from V and 5 bases from J, leaving 17 bases between. The germline V gene has CDR1 SGHRS and CDR2 YFSETQ. The CDR3 region has the DNA TGCGCCAGCAGCGCCTCGCTCCGGGGCCGAGATACGCAGTATTTT. This translates into CASSASLRGRDTQYF.

The CDR3 nucleotides are TGTGCCAGTACCGTCGGGGGCTCTGGAAACACCATATATTTT. Protein: CASTVGGSGNTIYF. This rearrangement joins TRBV19 to TRBJ1-3, with TRBD1 as a possible D gene (5 bases). The CDR3 extends over 14 amino acids. Germline lookup yields CDR1 LNHDA and CDR2 SQIVND (reference sequence). Trimming took 7 bases from V and 0 from J, leaving 10 bases between them.

The chain combines TRBV5-5 with TRBJ2-5; maybe TRBD2 (6 bases). Trimming shortened V by 0 bases and J by 1 base, and 10 bases separated the two germline ends. CDR3 length equals 15 residues. Germline V gene lookup returns CDR1 SGHKS and CDR2 YYEKEE (reference sequence). The CDR3 sequence: CASSLGVGGQETQYF. For the CDR3, the DNA is TGTGCCAGCAGCTTGGGGGTGGGAGGCCAAGAGACCCAGTACTTC.

This clone was seen only once. This chain connects TRBV18 to TRBJ1-3; 7 nucleotides line up with TRBD1. Trimming at V came to 6 bases and at J to 2 bases, leaving 4 bases not matched to a gene. This CDR3 is 14 amino acids long. CDR1 is KGHSH, CDR2 LQKENI, per germline. The CDR3 here is CASSPDRAGNTIYF. CDR3 DNA: TGTGCCAGCTCCCCCGACAGGGCTGGAAACACCATATATTTT.

This clone was found once. J is TRBJ2-7 and V is TRBV10-2; D unresolved. The germline gives CDR1 WSHSY, CDR2 SAAADI. This CDR3 comprises 15 residues. V lost 4 bases and J lost 0, with 13 bases in between. The CDR3 protein is CASSAAKGFSYEQYF. The CDR3 DNA sequence: TGCGCCAGCAGTGCTGCCAAGGGCTTCTCCTACGAGCAGTACTTC.

In this sample, this clone turned up once. The chain couples TRBV21-1 to TRBJ1-1; the table's TRBD1 call for D was not verified on the DNA. TRBV21-1 is classified as a pseudogene. The CDR3 is made up of 15 amino acids. Written as DNA, the CDR3 is TGTGCCAGCAGCATAAGGACAGATATGAACACTGAAGCTTTCTTT. Translated, it gives CASSIRTDMNTEAFF.

The chain links TRBV3-1 (or the pseudogene TRBV3-2) to TRBJ2-6; D call uncertain. The CDR3 has 19 amino acids. The germline gives CDR1 LGHDT, CDR2 YNNKEL (reference sequence). Trimming removed 4 bases at V and 0 bases at J, with 19 bases between. CDR3 coding DNA: TGTGCCAGCAGCCCATCCTTTGGTGGCCCGAGCTCTGGGGCCAACGTCCTGACTTTC. Its protein is CASSPSFGGPSSGANVLTF.

This chain joins TRBV2 and TRBJ2-1; 14 nucleotides agree with TRBD2. The CDR3 spans 15 residues. The J segment lost 7 bases and the V segment lost 6 bases, leaving 5 bases of the junction unmatched. CDR1 is SNHLY, CDR2 FYNNEI, per germline. CDR3 in amino acids: CASSPGLAGGNEQFF. For the CDR3, the DNA is TGTGCCAGCAGCCCCGGACTAGCGGGAGGTAATGAGCAGTTCTTC.

The chain carries TRBV18 and TRBJ2-3, with a weak D call TRBD2 (6 bases). Germline V CDR1 and CDR2: KGHSH, LQKENI. The CDR3 has 14 amino acids. Between the trimmed V and J ends, which lost 4 bases and 6 bases, there was a span of 14 bases. Written as DNA, the CDR3 is TGTGCCAGCTCACGCCGCGGGGAGGAGGATACGCAGTATTTT. As protein: CASSRRGEEDTQYF.

This chain links TRBV29-1 with TRBJ2-7, with 7 bases matching TRBD1. Germline V gene data show CDR1 as SQVTM and CDR2 as ANQGSEA. The CDR3 covers 11 residues. The trim removed 7 bases at V and 4 bases at J, leaving 4 bases unmatched. This chain's CDR3 is CSGTGPYEQYF. For the CDR3, the DNA is TGCAGCGGGACAGGCCCGTACGAGCAGTACTTC.

The V and J genes are TRBV27 and TRBJ2-7, with 11 bases fitting TRBD2. This CDR3 is built from 16 residues. Per the germline V gene, CDR1 is MNHEY and CDR2 is SMNVEV (reference sequence). The trim removed 0 bases at V and 4 bases at J, leaving 5 bases unmatched. CDR3 DNA sequence: TGTGCCAGCAGTTTATCGGGGCTAGCGGGAGGATACGAGCAGTACTTC. Translation gives CASSLSGLAGGYEQYF.

The V and J genes are TRBV9 and TRBJ1-1; TRBD1 is a possible D gene (5 bases). V lost 0 bases and J lost 5, with 8 bases in between. The CDR3 sequence is 13 residues long. The germline V gene has CDR1 SGDLS and CDR2 YYNGEE. This CDR3 is CASSVGSGTEAFF. CDR3 coding DNA: TGTGCCAGCAGCGTAGGCTCAGGGACTGAAGCTTTCTTT.

The rearrangement joins TRBV7-2 to TRBJ2-1; maybe TRBD2 (6 bases). This CDR3 is 14 amino acids long. Trimming pared 8 bases from V and 0 bases from J, leaving 11 bases between. Germline CDR1 is SGHTA and CDR2 is FQGNSA. CDR3 loop: CASARGSSYNEQFF. The CDR3 DNA reads TGTGCCAGCGCCCGGGGGAGCTCCTACAATGAGCAGTTCTTC.

In its sample, this clone was seen once. The chain combines TRBV5-4 with TRBJ2-5; tentatively, D is TRBD1 (5 bases). Trimming left V 5 bases short and J 5 bases short, with 19 bases between. CDR1 SGHNT and CDR2 YYREEE come from the germline V gene (reference sequence). The CDR3 sequence is 15 residues long. Written as DNA, the CDR3 is TGTGCCAGCAGTTCCGACAGTGGAGTTGGTGAGACCCAGTACTTC. Its translation: CASSSDSGVGETQYF.

In the case of this clone: Other DNA sequences within the sample encode an identical CDR3. CDR3 DNA: TGTGCCAGCAGCTCTGGACAGGGTGGCTACACCTTC. It encodes CASSSGQGGYTF. The chain is built from TRBV11-2 and TRBJ1-2, with 8 bases identical to TRBD1. Germline CDR1 is SGHAT and CDR2 is FQNNGV. V lost 4 bases and J lost 7; bases outside the gene matches: 2. CDR3 length: 12 amino acids.

On this clone: The same CDR3 also results from other DNA sequences found in this sample. The chain uses TRBV28 and TRBJ2-3; D remains unclear. The germline V gene has CDR1 MDHEN and CDR2 SYDVKM. CDR3 length: 11 residues. Trimming left V 3 bases short and J 4 bases short, with 2 bases between. The CDR3 here is CASSLADTQYF. The CDR3 DNA reads TGTGCCAGCAGTTTGGCAGATACGCAGTATTTT.

The chain couples TRBV18 to TRBJ2-1; no reliable D call. Per the germline V gene, CDR1 is KGHSH and CDR2 is LQKENI. Trimming took 3 bases from V and 6 from J, leaving 18 bases between them. This CDR3 has 16 amino acids. This CDR3 is CASSPIRRQVGNEQFF. The CDR3 nucleotides read TGTGCCAGCTCACCGATAAGACGGCAGGTTGGCAATGAGCAGTTCTTC.

On this clone itself: This same CDR3 is encoded by further DNA sequences in the sample. J is TRBJ2-5 and V is TRBV18; D ambiguous. The CDR3 loop spans 12 amino acids. Germline V lookup: CDR1 KGHSH, CDR2 LQKENI. The V gene lost 3 bases and the J gene lost 2 bases, with 4 bases spanning the gap. Written as DNA, the CDR3 is TGTGCCAGCTCACCGAATCAAGAGACCCAGTACTTC. It encodes CASSPNQETQYF.

The chain has TRBV11-2 and TRBJ2-7; D is possibly TRBD1 or TRBD2 (6 bases each). The CDR3 loop spans 15 amino acids. Trimming removed 1 base from V and 2 bases from J, with 12 bases in between. CDR1 SGHAT and CDR2 FQNNGV come from the germline V gene. CDR3 in DNA: TGTGCCAGCAGCTTAGGATACGGGGGCACCTACGAGCAGTACTTC. It yields the protein CASSLGYGGTYEQYF.

V is TRBV11-2 and J is TRBJ2-1; D possibly corresponds to TRBD2 (6 bases). The CDR3 runs to 12 residues. Trimming shortened V by 2 bases and J by 10 bases, and 9 bases separated the two germline ends. CDR1 is SGHAT, CDR2 FQNNGV, per germline. The CDR3 protein is CASSLNLAEQFF. The CDR3 DNA reads TGTGCCAGCAGCTTAAATCTAGCGGAGCAGTTCTTC.

V gene TRBV19 combines with J gene TRBJ2-3, with D perhaps TRBD2 (5 bases). Germline V gene data show CDR1 as LNHDA and CDR2 as SQIVND (reference sequence). Trimming left V 6 bases short and J 0 bases short, with 10 bases between. The CDR3 runs 14 residues. CDR3 protein: CASSDYISTDTQYF. The DNA for the CDR3 is TGTGCCAGTAGCGACTATATTAGCACAGATACGCAGTATTTT.

This chain joins TRBV6-1 and TRBJ2-7; 10 bases are shared with TRBD2. V was pared by 2 bases and J by 5 bases, with 6 bases of the junction left unmatched. This CDR3 is built from 15 residues. Germline V CDR1 and CDR2: MNHNS, SASEGT. The CDR3 reads CASSELGLAGDEQYF. The CDR3 DNA reads as TGTGCCAGCAGTGAACTAGGGCTAGCGGGAGACGAGCAGTACTTC.

The CDR3 coding sequence is TGTGCCAGCAGCCCTGGACAGGGAACTAAAAAAGTCTACGAGCAGTACTTC. It specifies CASSPGQGTKKVYEQYF. This sequence joins TRBV6-2 or TRBV6-3 and TRBJ2-7, with 8 bases matching TRBD1. The length of the CDR3 is 17 residues. The ends lost 6 bases at V and 3 bases at J; junction bases unmatched: 16. Looked up from germline, CDR1 is MNHEY and CDR2 is SVGEGT.

This chain uses TRBV11-3 with TRBJ2-5, with 8 nucleotides matching TRBD1. The CDR3 runs 15 residues. With V trimmed by 5 bases and J by 3 bases, 8 bases remained unmatched. Germline CDR1 and CDR2: SGHNT and YENEEA. The CDR3 here is CASSKRTGREETQYF. CDR3 bases: TGTGCCAGCAGCAAGCGGACAGGGAGAGAAGAGACCCAGTACTTC.

V and J are TRBV28 and TRBJ1-2; 11 nucleotides match TRBD1. CDR3 length: 15 residues. Germline assignment: CDR1 MDHEN and CDR2 SYDVKM. The junction had 8 bases not matched to a gene; V was cut back by 5 bases and J by 6 bases. CDR3 DNA sequence: TGTGCCAGCAGTCCTCGGACAGGGGGCCTCAATGGCTACACCTTC. Translating gives CASSPRTGGLNGYTF.